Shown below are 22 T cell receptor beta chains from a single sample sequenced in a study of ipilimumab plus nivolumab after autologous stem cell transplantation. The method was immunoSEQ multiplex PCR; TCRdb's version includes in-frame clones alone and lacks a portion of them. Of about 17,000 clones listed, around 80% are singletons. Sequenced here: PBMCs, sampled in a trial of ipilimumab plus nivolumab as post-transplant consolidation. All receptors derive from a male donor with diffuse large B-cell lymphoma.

The CDR3 is CASSQEGKLSQPQHF. In nucleotides, the CDR3 is TGCGCCAGCAGCCAAGAGGGAAAACTATCGCAGCCCCAGCATTTT. V gene TRBV4-1 combines with J gene TRBJ1-5; D is undetermined. The CDR3 covers 15 residues. V was cut by 0 bases and J by 7 bases, with 13 bases left in between. The germline V gene encodes CDR1 MGHRA and CDR2 YSYEKL.

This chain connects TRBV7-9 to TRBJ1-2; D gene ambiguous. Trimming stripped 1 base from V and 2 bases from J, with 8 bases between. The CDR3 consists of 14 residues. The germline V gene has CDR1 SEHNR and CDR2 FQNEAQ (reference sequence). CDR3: CASSLVSLNYGYTF. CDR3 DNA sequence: TGTGCCAGCAGCTTAGTGAGTCTAAACTATGGCTACACCTTC.

The CDR3 DNA sequence: TGTGCCAGCAGCGTTTCGTCGGGCGCAGATACGCAGTATTTT. Its translation is CASSVSSGADTQYF. The chain uses TRBV9 and TRBJ2-3; no definite D call. Germline V gene lookup returns CDR1 SGDLS and CDR2 YYNGEE. V lost 2 bases and J 4 bases, leaving 11 bases between the germline ends. The CDR3 sequence is 14 residues long.

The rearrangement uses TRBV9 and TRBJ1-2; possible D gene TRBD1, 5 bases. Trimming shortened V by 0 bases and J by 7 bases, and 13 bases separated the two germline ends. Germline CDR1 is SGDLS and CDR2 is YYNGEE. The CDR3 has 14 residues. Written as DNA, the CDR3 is TGTGCCAGCAGCGTAGGAACAGGTCGTAGTGGCTACACCTTC. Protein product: CASSVGTGRSGYTF.

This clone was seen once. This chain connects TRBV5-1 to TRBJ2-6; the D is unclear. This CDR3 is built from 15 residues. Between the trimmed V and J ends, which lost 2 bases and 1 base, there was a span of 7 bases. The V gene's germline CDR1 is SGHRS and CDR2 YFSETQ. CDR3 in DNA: TGCGCCAGCAGCTTAGCAGGATCTGGGGCCAACGTCCTGACTTTC. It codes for CASSLAGSGANVLTF.

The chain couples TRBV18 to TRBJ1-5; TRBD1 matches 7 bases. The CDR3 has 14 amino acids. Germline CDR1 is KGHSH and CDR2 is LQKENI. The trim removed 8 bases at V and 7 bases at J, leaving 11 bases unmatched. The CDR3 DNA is TGTGCCAGCACAACAGGGGCTCGGTACCAGCCCCAGCATTTT. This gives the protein CASTTGARYQPQHF.

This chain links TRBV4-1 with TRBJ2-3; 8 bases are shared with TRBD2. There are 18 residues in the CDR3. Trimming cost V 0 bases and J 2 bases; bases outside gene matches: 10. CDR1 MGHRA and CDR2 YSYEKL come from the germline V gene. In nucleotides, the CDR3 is TGCGCCAGCAGCCAAGAAGGCGGGGTTAGCGGGGCCACAGATACGCAGTATTTT. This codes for CASSQEGGVSGATDTQYF.

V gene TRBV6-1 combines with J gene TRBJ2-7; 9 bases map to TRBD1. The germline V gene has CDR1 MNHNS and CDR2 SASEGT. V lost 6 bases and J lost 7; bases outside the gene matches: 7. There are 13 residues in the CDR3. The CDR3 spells CASSRDRVREQYF. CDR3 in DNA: TGTGCCAGCAGCCGGGACAGGGTTAGGGAGCAGTACTTC.

The CDR3 nucleotides read TGTGCCAGCAGCTTGAGGGTCGTCGATGGCTACACCTTC. Amino acids: CASSLRVVDGYTF. The rearrangement uses TRBV5-4 and TRBJ1-2; D ambiguous. Germline assignment: CDR1 SGHNT and CDR2 YYREEE (reference sequence). Trimming stripped 1 base from V and 6 bases from J, with 10 bases between. The CDR3 extends over 13 amino acids.

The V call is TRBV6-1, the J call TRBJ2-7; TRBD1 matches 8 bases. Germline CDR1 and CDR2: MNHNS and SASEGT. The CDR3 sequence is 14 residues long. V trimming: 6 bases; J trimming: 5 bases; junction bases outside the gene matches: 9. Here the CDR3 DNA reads TGTGCCAGCAGAAGGGACAGGTATTCGGACGAGCAGTACTTC. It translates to CASRRDRYSDEQYF.

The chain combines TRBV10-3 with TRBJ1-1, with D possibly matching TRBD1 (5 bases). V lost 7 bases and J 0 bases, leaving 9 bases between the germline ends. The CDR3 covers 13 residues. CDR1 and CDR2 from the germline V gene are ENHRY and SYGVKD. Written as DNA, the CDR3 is TGTGCCATCACGACAGACATGAACACTGAAGCTTTCTTT. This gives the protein CAITTDMNTEAFF.

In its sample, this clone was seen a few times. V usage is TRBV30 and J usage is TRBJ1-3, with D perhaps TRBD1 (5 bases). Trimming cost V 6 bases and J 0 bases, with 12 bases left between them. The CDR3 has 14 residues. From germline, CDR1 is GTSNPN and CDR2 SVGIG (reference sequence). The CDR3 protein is CACNSGFSGNTIYF. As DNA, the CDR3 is TGTGCCTGTAATTCAGGGTTCTCTGGAAACACCATATATTTT.

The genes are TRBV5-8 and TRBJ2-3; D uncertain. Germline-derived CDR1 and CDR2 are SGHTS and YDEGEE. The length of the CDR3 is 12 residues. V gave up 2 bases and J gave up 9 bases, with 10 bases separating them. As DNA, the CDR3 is TGTGCCAGCAGCTTTAACCTGGAGACGCAGTATTTT. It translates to CASSFNLETQYF.

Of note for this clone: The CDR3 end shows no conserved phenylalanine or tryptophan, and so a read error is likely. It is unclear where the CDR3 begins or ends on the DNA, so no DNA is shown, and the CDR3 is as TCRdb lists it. The CDR3 is CSARATCFR. The chain carries TRBV20-1 and TRBJ2-3. Germline V gives CDR1 DFQATT, CDR2 SNEGSKA (reference sequence). The CDR3 length is 9 residues, termini included.

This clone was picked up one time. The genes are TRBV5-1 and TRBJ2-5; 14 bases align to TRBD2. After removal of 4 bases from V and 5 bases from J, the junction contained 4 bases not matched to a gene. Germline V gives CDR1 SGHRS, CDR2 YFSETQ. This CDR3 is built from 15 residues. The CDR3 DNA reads TGCGCCAGCAGCCCGGGACTAGCGGGAGACGAGACCCAGTACTTC. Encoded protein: CASSPGLAGDETQYF. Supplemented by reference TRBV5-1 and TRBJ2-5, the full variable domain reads KAGVTQTPRYLIKTRGQQVTLSCSPISGHRSVSWYQQTPGQGLQFLFEYFSETQRNKGNFPGRFSGRQFSNSRSEMNVSTLELGDSALYLCASSPGLAGDETQYFGPGTRLLVL.

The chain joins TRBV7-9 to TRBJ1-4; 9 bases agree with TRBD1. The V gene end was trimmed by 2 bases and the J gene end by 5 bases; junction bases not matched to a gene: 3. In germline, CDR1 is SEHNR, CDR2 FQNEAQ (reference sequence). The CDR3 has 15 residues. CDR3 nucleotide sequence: TGTGCCAGCAGCTTACGCGGGACAGGGAATGAAAAACTGTTTTTT. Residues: CASSLRGTGNEKLFF.

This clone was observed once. The CDR3 coding sequence is TGTGCCAGCAGCGTAATGGGGAATGGATACAATGAGCAGTTCTTC. Its protein product is CASSVMGNGYNEQFF. The chain combines TRBV9 with TRBJ2-1; D unclear. The CDR3 runs to 15 residues. V gave up 1 base and J gave up 4 bases, with 12 bases separating them. In germline, CDR1 is SGDLS, CDR2 YYNGEE.

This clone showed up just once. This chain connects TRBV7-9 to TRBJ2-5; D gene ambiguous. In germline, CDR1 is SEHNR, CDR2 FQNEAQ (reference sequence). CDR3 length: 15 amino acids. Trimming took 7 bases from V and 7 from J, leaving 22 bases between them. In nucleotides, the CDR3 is TGTGCCAGCACCATCGGTGGCGCCCGAAAAGGGACCCAGTACTTC. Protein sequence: CASTIGGARKGTQYF.

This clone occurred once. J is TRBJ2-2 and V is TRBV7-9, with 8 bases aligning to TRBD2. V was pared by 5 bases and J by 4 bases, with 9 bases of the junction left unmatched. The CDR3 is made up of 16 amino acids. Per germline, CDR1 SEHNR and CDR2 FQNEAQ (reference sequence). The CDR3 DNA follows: TGTGCCAGCAGCGAGCCGGGACTAGGGGGCACCGGGGAGCTGTTTTTT. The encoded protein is CASSEPGLGGTGELFF. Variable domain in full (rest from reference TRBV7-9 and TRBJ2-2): DTGVSQNPRHKITKRGQNVTFRCDPISEHNRLYWYRQTLGQGPEFLTYFQNEAQLEKSRLLSDRFSAERPKGSFSTLEIQRTEQGDSAMYLCASSEPGLGGTGELFFGEGSRLTVL.

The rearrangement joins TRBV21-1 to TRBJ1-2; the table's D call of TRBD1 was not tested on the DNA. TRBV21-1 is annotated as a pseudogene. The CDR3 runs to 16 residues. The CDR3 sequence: CASSSRTGGASYGYTF. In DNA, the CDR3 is TGTGCCAGCAGCTCACGGACAGGGGGCGCTTCTTATGGCTACACCTTC.

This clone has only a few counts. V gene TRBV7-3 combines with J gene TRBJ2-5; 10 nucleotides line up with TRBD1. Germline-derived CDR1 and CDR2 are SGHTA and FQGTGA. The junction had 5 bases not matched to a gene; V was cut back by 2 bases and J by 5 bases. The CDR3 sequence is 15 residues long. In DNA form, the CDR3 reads TGTGCCAGCAGCTTAGGGACAGGGGCCGGGGAGACCCAGTACTTC. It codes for CASSLGTGAGETQYF. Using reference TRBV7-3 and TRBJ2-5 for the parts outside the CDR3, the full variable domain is GAGVSQTPSNKVTEKGKYVELRCDPISGHTALYWYRQSLGQGPEFLIYFQGTGAADDSGLPNDRFFAVRPEGSVSTLKIQRTERGDSAVYLCASSLGTGAGETQYFGPGTRLLVL.

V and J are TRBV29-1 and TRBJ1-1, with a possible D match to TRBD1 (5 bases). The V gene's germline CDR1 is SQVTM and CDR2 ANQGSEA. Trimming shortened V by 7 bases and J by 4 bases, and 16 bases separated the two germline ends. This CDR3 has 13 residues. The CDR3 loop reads CSGEGGGSTEAFF. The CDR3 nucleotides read TGCAGCGGGGAGGGTGGGGGTAGCACTGAAGCTTTCTTT.